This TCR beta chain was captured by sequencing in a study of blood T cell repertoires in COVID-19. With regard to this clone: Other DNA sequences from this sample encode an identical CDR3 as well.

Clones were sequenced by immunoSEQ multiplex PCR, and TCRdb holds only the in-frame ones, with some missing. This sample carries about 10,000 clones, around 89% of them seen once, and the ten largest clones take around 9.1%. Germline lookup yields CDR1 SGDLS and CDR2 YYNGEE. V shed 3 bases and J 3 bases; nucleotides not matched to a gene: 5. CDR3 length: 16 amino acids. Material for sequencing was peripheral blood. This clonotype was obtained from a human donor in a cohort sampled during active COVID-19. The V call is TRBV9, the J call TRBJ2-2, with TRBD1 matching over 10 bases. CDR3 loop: CASSGGGTGDTGELFF. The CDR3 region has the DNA TGTGCCAGCAGCGGGGGTGGGACAGGGGACACCGGGGAGCTGTTTTTT.